This is a list of T cell receptor beta chains from one sample in a study of OX40 agonist ivuxolimab in advanced cancers. The repertoire was sequenced with immunoSEQ multiplex PCR; TCRdb's copy has only in-frame clones and lacks some. The table shows some 85,000 clones, with roughly 84% occurring only once. The input for sequencing was CD4+ or CD8+ T cells sorted from blood, taken in a trial of the OX40 agonist ivuxolimab. The receptors were sampled from an adult with an advanced solid tumor such as melanoma, head and neck, liver or kidney cancer. The CDR3 runs from the conserved cysteine through the conserved F or W. Each record gives: clone size, J gene, D gene, V gene, CDR3 DNA, CDR3 protein. A D gene is named only where the DNA matches it firmly. Size is stated for part of the rows, as once, few or many counts, or as a class when the clone is expanded.

>once|TRBJ2-2|TRBD2|TRBV9
TGTGCCAGCAGCCCGGGAGGTACCGGGGAGCTGTTTTTT
CASSPGGTGELFF
>NA|TRBJ2-6|NA|TRBV30
TGTGCCTGGAGTCAGACAACCTCTGGGGCCAACGTCCTGACTTTC
CAWSQTTSGANVLTF
>NA|TRBJ2-5|NA|TRBV6-1
TGTGCCAGCTTCGGCGCCGTGGGGGAGACCCAGTACTTC
CASFGAVGETQYF
>once|TRBJ1-2|NA|TRBV21-1
TGTGCCAGCAGCAAAGGATGTTTGTTGCCCCATGGCTACACCTTC
CASSKGCLLPHGYTF
>NA|TRBJ1-1|NA|TRBV30
TGTGCCTTGGGGTCTTGGCAGAACACTGAAGCTTTCTTT
CALGSWQNTEAFF
>NA|TRBJ1-2|NA|TRBV5-1
TGCGCCAGCAGCTTGTGGGACAACTATGGCTACACCTTC
CASSLWDNYGYTF
>NA|TRBJ1-2|NA|TRBV19
TGTGCCAGTAGCCCTACAGCAGCTAACTATGGCTACACCTTC
CASSPTAANYGYTF
>NA|TRBJ1-2|NA|TRBV7-2
TGTGCCAGCAGCCCCAATGGGGGGCGGCTTAACTATGGCTACACCTTC
CASSPNGGRLNYGYTF
>NA|TRBJ1-2|NA|TRBV29-1
TGCAGCGTTGAAGATCTGGGGATCTATGGCTACACCTTC
CSVEDLGIYGYTF
>NA|TRBJ1-2|NA|TRBV2
TGTGCCAGTAGTCCAAACGTGGGGATTCCTTATGGCTACACCTTC
CASSPNVGIPYGYTF
>NA|TRBJ1-1|NA|TRBV6-5
TGTGCCAGCGGACGGGACACTGAAGCTTTCTTT
CASGRDTEAFF
>NA|TRBJ1-2|NA|TRBV2
TGTGCCAGCAGTGAGTCCAGGGTGTTGAGCTATGGCTACACCTTC
CASSESRVLSYGYTF
>NA|TRBJ1-1|TRBD1|TRBV29-1
TGCAGCGTAGGGACAGGGAGGCGGAATGAAGCTTTCTTT
CSVGTGRRNEAFF
>NA|TRBJ1-6|NA|TRBV27
TGTGCCAGCAGACCTGCAGGGGCGAATTCACCCCTCCACTTT
CASRPAGANSPLHF
>NA|TRBJ1-1|TRBD1|TRBV5-5
TGTGCCAGCAGCTTGGTGATTTGGACAGGGGGCGCCTTGGGCACTGAAGCTTTCTTT
CASSLVIWTGGALGTEAFF
>NA|TRBJ2-1|TRBD2|TRBV4-1
TGCGCCAGCAGCCAAGAACGGGGGGGCATCCCCTACAATGAGCAGTTCTTC
CASSQERGGIPYNEQFF
>few|TRBJ2-5|NA|TRBV7-9
TGTGCCAGCAGCGTACTAGGCCGAGAGACCCAGTACTTC
CASSVLGRETQYF
>NA|TRBJ1-5|NA|TRBV6-1
TGTGCCAGCAAAGAAGGAGTGGTCTCCCAGCCCCAGCATTTT
CASKEGVVSQPQHF
>NA|TRBJ2-7|NA|TRBV5-1
TGCGCCAGCAGCTTGGGACCTGCCTACGAGCAGTACTTC
CASSLGPAYEQYF
>NA|TRBJ2-1|TRBD2|TRBV9
TGTGCCAGCAGCATCGGGACTAGCGGGAGTAATGAGCAGTTCTTC
CASSIGTSGSNEQFF
>NA|TRBJ1-6|TRBD1|TRBV30
TGTGCCTGGAGTGTACAGGGGAATTATTCACCCCTCCACTTT
CAWSVQGNYSPLHF
>NA|TRBJ2-1|NA|TRBV9
TGTGCCAGCAGCGTAGCGGCATCGTGGAGCAATGAGCAGTTCTTC
CASSVAASWSNEQFF
>NA|TRBJ1-4|NA|TRBV18
TGTGCCAGCTCACCCGACGGTGAAAAACTGTTTTTT
CASSPDGEKLFF
>NA|TRBJ2-5|TRBD2|TRBV5-1
TGCGCCAGCAGCTTGGTACGGGGGGATCAAGAGACCCAGTACTTC
CASSLVRGDQETQYF
>once|TRBJ2-5|NA|TRBV15
TGTGCCACCAGCAGACTAGGGATCCAAGAGACCCAGTACTTC
CATSRLGIQETQYF
>NA|TRBJ1-2|NA|TRBV4-1
TGCGCCAGCAGCCAGTCGACAGCCTATGGCTACACCTTC
CASSQSTAYGYTF
>NA|TRBJ1-6|NA|TRBV5-1
TGCGCCAGCAGCTTGGGGGGGCTAAGAGATTCACCCCTCCACTTT
CASSLGGLRDSPLHF
>NA|TRBJ2-5|NA|TRBV9
TGTGCCAGCAGCGCTCCACTAGGGGGAGGGGAGACCCAGTACTTC
CASSAPLGGGETQYF